This TCR beta chain appears in the sequencing data of a study of shared clonotypes between healthy human individuals. V lost 3 bases and J lost 6, with 5 bases in between. This CDR3 region has 11 residues. Germline V gene data show CDR1 as SEHNR and CDR2 as FQNEAQ (reference sequence). The naive CD8 subset, CD45RO-negative cells positively selected for CCR7, excluded terminally differentiated effector memory CD45RA+ cells. Clones were sequenced by immunoSEQ multiplex PCR, and TCRdb holds only the in-frame ones, with some missing. The table has over 2 million clones, about 95% seen once; the top ten hold around 1.1%. Of note for this clone: Its specificity is not known. Other DNA sequences within the sample encode an identical CDR3.

The study's findings and limits: Tissue TCR repertoires likely differ from these blood-only repertoires.

This TCR was recovered from a man in his late teens or twenties in good health. Specimen: naive CD8+ T cells sorted from blood. The chain couples TRBV7-9 to TRBJ1-2; D possibly corresponds to TRBD1 (5 bases). This CDR3 is CASSLGDGYTF. CDR3 coding DNA: TGTGCCAGCAGCTTGGGGGATGGCTACACCTTC. Based on the CDR3 plus reference TRBV7-9 and TRBJ1-2, the full variable domain is DTGVSQNPRHKITKRGQNVTFRCDPISEHNRLYWYRQTLGQGPEFLTYFQNEAQLEKSRLLSDRFSAERPKGSFSTLEIQRTEQGDSAMYLCASSLGDGYTFGSGTRLTVV.